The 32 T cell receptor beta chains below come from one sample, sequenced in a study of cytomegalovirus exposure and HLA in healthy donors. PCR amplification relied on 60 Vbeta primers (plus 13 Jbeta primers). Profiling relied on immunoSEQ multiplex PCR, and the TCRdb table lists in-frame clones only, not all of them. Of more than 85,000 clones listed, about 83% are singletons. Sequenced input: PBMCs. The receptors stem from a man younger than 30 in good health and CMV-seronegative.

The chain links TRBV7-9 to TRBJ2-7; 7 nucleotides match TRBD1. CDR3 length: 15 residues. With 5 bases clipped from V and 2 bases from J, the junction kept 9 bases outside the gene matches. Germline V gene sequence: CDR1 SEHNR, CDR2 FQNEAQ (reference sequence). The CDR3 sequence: CASSAQTGSPYEQYF. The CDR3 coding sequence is TGTGCCAGCAGCGCTCAGACAGGGTCCCCCTACGAGCAGTACTTC.

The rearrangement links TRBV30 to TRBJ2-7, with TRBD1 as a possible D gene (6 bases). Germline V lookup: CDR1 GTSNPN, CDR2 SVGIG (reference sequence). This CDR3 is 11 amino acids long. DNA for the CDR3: TGTGCTCACAGGGTAACCTACGAGCAGTACTTC. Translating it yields CAHRVTYEQYF.

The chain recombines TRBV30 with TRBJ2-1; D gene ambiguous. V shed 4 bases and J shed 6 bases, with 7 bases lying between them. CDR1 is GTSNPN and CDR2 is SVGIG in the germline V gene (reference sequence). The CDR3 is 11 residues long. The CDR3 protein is CAWIGLNEQFF. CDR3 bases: TGTGCCTGGATTGGGCTCAATGAGCAGTTCTTC.

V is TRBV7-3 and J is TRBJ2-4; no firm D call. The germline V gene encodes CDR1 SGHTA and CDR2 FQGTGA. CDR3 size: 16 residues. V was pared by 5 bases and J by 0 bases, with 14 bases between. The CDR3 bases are TGTGCCAGCAGCCTCGGGTCACAATTAGCCAAAAACATTCAGTACTTC. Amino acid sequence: CASSLGSQLAKNIQYF. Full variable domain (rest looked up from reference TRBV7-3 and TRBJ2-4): GAGVSQTPSNKVTEKGKYVELRCDPISGHTALYWYRQSLGQGPEFLIYFQGTGAADDSGLPNDRFFAVRPEGSVSTLKIQRTERGDSAVYLCASSLGSQLAKNIQYFGAGTRLSVL.

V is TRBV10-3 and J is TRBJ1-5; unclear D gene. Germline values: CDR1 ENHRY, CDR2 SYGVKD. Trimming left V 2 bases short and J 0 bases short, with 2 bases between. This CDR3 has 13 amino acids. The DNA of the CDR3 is TGTGCCATCAGTGAGCTTAGCAATCAGCCCCAGCATTTT. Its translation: CAISELSNQPQHF.

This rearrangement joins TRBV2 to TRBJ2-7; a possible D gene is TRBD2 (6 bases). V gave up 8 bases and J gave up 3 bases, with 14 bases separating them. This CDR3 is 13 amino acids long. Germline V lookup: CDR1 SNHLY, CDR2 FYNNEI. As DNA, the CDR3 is TGTGCCAGCTTGGGGAGCGGGCGCTACGAGCAGTACTTC. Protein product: CASLGSGRYEQYF. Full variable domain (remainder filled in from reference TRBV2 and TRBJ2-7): EPEVTQTPSHQVTQMGQEVILRCVPISNHLYFYWYRQILGQKVEFLVSFYNNEISEKSEIFDDQFSVERPDGSNFTLKIRSTKLEDSAMYFCASLGSGRYEQYFGPGTRLTVT.

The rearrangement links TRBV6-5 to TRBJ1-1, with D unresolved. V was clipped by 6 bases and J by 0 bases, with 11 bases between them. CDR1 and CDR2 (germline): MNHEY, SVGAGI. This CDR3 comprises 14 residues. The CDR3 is CASRKERLNTEAFF. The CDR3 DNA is TGTGCCAGCAGGAAGGAGAGATTGAACACTGAAGCTTTCTTT.

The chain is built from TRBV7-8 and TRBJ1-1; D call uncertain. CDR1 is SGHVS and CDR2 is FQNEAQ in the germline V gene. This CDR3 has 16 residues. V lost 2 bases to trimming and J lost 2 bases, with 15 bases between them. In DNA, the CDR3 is TGTGCCAGCAGCTTACGTCCCGGGAGAACAAACACTGAAGCTTTCTTT. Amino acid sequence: CASSLRPGRTNTEAFF.

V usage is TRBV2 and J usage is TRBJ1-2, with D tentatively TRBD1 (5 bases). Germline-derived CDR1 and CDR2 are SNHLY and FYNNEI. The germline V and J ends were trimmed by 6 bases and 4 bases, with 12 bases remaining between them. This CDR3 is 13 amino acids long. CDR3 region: CASSTDSFYGYTF. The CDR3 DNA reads TGTGCCAGCAGCACTGACAGTTTCTATGGCTACACCTTC.

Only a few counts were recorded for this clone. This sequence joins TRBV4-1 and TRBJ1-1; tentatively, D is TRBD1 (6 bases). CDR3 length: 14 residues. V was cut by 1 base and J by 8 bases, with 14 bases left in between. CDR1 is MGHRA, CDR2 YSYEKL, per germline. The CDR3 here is CASSQGYRAWEAFF. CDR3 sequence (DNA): TGCGCCAGCAGCCAAGGGTACAGGGCTTGGGAAGCTTTCTTT.

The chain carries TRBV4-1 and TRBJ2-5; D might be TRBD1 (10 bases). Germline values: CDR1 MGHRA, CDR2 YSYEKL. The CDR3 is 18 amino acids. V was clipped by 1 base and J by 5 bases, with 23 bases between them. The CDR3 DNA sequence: TGCGCCAGCAGCCAAGGACAGGGGGCGCGGGAGGGCATGGAGACCCAGTACTTC. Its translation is CASSQGQGAREGMETQYF.

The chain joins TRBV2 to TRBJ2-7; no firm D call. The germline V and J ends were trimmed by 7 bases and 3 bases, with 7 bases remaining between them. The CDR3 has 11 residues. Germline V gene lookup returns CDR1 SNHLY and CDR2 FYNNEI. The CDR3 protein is CASIYGYEQYF. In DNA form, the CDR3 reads TGTGCCAGCATATACGGCTACGAGCAGTACTTC. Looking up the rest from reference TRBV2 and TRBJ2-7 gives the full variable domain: EPEVTQTPSHQVTQMGQEVILRCVPISNHLYFYWYRQILGQKVEFLVSFYNNEISEKSEIFDDQFSVERPDGSNFTLKIRSTKLEDSAMYFCASIYGYEQYFGPGTRLTVT.

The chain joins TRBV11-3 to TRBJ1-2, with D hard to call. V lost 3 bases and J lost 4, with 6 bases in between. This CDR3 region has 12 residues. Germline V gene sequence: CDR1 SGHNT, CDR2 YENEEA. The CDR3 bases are TGTGCCAGCAGCTTGGGCACCTATGGCTACACCTTC. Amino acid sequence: CASSLGTYGYTF.

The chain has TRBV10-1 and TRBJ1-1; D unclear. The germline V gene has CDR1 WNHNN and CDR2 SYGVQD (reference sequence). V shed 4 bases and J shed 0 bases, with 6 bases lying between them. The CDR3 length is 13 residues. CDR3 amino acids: CASSGVMNTEAFF. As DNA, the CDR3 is TGCGCCAGCAGTGGAGTCATGAACACTGAAGCTTTCTTT.

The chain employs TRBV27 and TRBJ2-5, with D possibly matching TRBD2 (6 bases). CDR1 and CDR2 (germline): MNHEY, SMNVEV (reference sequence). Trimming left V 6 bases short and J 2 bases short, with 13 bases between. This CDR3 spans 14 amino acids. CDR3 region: CASSQTGTQETQYF. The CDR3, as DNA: TGTGCCAGCAGCCAAACCGGGACTCAAGAGACCCAGTACTTC.

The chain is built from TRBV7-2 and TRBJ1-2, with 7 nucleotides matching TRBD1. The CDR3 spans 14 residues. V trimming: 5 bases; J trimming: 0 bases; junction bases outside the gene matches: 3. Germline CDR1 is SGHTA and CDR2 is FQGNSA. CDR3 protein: CASSVGTANYGYTF. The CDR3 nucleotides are TGTGCCAGCAGCGTCGGGACAGCTAACTATGGCTACACCTTC.

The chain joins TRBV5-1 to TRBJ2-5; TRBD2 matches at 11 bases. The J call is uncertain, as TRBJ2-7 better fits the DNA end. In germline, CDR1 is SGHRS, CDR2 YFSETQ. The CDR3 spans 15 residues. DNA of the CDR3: TGCGCCAGCAGAGAGACTAGCGGGATCTCCTACGAGCAGTACTTC. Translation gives CASRETSGISYEQYF.

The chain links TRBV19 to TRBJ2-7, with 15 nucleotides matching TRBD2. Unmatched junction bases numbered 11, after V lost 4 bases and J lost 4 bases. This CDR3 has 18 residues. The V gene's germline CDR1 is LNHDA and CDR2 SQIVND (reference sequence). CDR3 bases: TGTGCCAGTAGTACTTCCTTCCGGACTAGCGGGAGGGCTTACGAGCAGTACTTC. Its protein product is CASSTSFRTSGRAYEQYF.

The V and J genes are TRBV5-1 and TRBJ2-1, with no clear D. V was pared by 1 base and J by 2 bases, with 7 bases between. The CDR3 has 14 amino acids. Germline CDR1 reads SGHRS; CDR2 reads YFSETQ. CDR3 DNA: TGCGCCAGCAGCTTGAACCGAGCCTACAATGAGCAGTTCTTC. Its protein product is CASSLNRAYNEQFF.

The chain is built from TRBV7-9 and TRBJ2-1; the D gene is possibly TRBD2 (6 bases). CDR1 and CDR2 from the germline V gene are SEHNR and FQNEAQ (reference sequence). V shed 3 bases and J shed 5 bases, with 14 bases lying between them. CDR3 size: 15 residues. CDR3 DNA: TGTGCCAGCAGCTTTCCGCCCCCGGGGGACAATGAGCAGTTCTTC. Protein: CASSFPPPGDNEQFF. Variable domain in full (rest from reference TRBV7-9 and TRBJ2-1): DTGVSQNPRHKITKRGQNVTFRCDPISEHNRLYWYRQTLGQGPEFLTYFQNEAQLEKSRLLSDRFSAERPKGSFSTLEIQRTEQGDSAMYLCASSFPPPGDNEQFFGPGTRLTVL.

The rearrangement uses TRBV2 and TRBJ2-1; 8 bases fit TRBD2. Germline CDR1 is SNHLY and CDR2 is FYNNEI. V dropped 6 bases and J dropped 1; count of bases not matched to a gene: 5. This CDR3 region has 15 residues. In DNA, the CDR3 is TGTGCCAGCAGAGGACTAGCTGAATCCTACAATGAGCAGTTCTTC. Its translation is CASRGLAESYNEQFF. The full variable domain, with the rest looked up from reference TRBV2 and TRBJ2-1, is EPEVTQTPSHQVTQMGQEVILRCVPISNHLYFYWYRQILGQKVEFLVSFYNNEISEKSEIFDDQFSVERPDGSNFTLKIRSTKLEDSAMYFCASRGLAESYNEQFFGPGTRLTVL.

CDR3 region: CASSQNVILRGHEAFF. CDR3 coding DNA: TGCGCCAGCAGTCAAAATGTTATACTCCGAGGTCACGAAGCTTTCTTT. This chain uses TRBV23-1 with TRBJ1-1; no clear D gene. TRBV23-1 is an open reading frame, and its role is uncertain. The V end lost 2 bases, the J end lost 8 bases, and 21 bases lay between the germline ends. This CDR3 region has 16 residues.

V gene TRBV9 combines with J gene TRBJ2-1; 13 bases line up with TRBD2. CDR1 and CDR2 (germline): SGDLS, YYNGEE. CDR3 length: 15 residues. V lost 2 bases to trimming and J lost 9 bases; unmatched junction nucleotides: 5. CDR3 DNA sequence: TGTGCCAGCAGCGTCGGGACTAGCGGGACAAGTGAGCAGTTCTTC. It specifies CASSVGTSGTSEQFF.

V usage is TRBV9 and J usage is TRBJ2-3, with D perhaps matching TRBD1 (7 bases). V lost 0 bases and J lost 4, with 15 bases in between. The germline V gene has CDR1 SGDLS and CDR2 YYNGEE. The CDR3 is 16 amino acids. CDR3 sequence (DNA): TGTGCCAGCAGCGTAGGTCCGGGAGACAGGGCAGATACGCAGTATTTT. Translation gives CASSVGPGDRADTQYF. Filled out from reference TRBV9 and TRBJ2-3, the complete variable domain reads DSGVTQTPKHLITATGQRVTLRCSPRSGDLSVYWYQQSLDQGLQFLIQYYNGEERAKGNILERFSAQQFPDLHSELNLSSLELGDSALYFCASSVGPGDRADTQYFGPGTRLTVL.

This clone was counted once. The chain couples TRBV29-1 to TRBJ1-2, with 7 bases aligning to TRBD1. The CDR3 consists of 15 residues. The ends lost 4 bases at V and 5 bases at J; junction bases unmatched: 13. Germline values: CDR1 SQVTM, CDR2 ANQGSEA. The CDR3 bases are TGCAGCGTTGGGAAGGGGGCCCCTAACGAATATGGCTACACCTTC. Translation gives CSVGKGAPNEYGYTF.

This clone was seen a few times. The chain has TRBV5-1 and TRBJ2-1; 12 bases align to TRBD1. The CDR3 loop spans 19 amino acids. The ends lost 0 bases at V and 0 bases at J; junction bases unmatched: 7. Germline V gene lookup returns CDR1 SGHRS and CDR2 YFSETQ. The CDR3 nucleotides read TGCGCCAGCAGCTTGGTGGGGACAGGGGGCCCGAGCTCCTACAATGAGCAGTTCTTC. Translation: CASSLVGTGGPSSYNEQFF. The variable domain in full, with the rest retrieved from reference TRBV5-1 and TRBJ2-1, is KAGVTQTPRYLIKTRGQQVTLSCSPISGHRSVSWYQQTPGQGLQFLFEYFSETQRNKGNFPGRFSGRQFSNSRSEMNVSTLELGDSALYLCASSLVGTGGPSSYNEQFFGPGTRLTVL.

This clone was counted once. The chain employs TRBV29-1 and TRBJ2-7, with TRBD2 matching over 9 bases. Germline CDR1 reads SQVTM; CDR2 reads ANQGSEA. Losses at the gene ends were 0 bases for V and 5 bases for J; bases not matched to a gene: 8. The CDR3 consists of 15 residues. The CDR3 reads CSVEDRLAGIDEQYF. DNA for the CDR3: TGCAGCGTTGAAGATCGGCTAGCGGGAATCGACGAGCAGTACTTC.

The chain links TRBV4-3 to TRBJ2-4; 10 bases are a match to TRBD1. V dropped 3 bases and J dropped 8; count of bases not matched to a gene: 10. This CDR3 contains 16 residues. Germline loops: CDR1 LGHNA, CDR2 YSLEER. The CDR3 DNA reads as TGCGCCAGCAGCCAGACCCAGGACAGGGGGTTTGACATTCAGTACTTC. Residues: CASSQTQDRGFDIQYF.

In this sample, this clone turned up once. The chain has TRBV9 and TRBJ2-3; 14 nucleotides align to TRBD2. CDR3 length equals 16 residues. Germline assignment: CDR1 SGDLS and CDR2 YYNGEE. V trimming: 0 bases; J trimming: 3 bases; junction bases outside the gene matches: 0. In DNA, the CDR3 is TGTGCCAGCAGCGTAGGGACTAGCGGGAGGACAGATACGCAGTATTTT. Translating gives CASSVGTSGRTDTQYF. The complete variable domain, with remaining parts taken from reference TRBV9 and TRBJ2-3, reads DSGVTQTPKHLITATGQRVTLRCSPRSGDLSVYWYQQSLDQGLQFLIQYYNGEERAKGNILERFSAQQFPDLHSELNLSSLELGDSALYFCASSVGTSGRTDTQYFGPGTRLTVL.

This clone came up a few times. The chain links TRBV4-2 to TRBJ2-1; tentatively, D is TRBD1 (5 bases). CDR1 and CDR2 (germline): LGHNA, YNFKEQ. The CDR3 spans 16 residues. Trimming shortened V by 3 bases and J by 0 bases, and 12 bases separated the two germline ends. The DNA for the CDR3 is TGTGCCAGCAGCCAGCTCGGACAAAGCTCCTACAATGAGCAGTTCTTC. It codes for CASSQLGQSSYNEQFF.

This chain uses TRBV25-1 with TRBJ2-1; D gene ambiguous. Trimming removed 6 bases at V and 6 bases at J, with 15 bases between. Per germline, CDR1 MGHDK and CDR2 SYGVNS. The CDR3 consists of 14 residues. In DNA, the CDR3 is TGTGCCAGCAGGTATTCTAGTATTGGCAATGAGCAGTTCTTC. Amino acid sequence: CASRYSSIGNEQFF.

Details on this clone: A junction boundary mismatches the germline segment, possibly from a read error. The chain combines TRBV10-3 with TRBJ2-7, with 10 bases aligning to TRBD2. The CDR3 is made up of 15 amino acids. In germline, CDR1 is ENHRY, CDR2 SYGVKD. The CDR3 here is CASSPGLATPYEQYF. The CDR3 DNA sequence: TGTGCCAGCAGTCCGGGACTAGCGACTCCCTACGAGCAGTACTTC.